These 21 T cell receptor beta chains came from one sample sequenced in a study of blood T cell repertoires in COVID-19. Clones were read by immunoSEQ multiplex PCR, and TCRdb kept only the in-frame ones, dropping some. Of around 270,000 clones detected, roughly 88% appear once; the ten largest clones hold 2.5% to 3.5%. Sequencing was carried out using PBMCs or T cells enriched from blood (not recorded which). The receptors were sampled from a woman aged 35 to 49 who had been exposed to COVID-19.

The chain links TRBV11-1 to TRBJ1-4; D unclear. This CDR3 is built from 13 residues. Germline V gives CDR1 SGHAT, CDR2 FQDESV (reference sequence). The V end lost 4 bases, the J end lost 4 bases, and 7 bases lay between the germline ends. CDR3: CASSSSLNEKLFF. The CDR3 DNA reads as TGTGCCAGCAGCTCGAGCCTTAATGAAAAACTGTTTTTT. Together with reference TRBV11-1 and TRBJ1-4, the CDR3 gives the full variable domain: EAEVAQSPRYKITEKSQAVAFWCDPISGHATLYWYRQILGQGPELLVQFQDESVVDDSQLPKDRFSAERLKGVDSTLKIQPAELGDSAMYLCASSSSLNEKLFFGSGTQLSVL.

V gene TRBV27 combines with J gene TRBJ1-1, with TRBD1 matching 9 bases. The J segment lost 1 base and the V segment lost 3 bases, leaving 3 bases of the junction unmatched. There are 15 residues in the CDR3. The germline CDR1 and CDR2 sequences are MNHEY and SMNVEV (reference sequence). In DNA form, the CDR3 reads TGTGCCAGCAGTTTGCCGGGACAGGGGAACACTGAAGCTTTCTTT. Protein sequence: CASSLPGQGNTEAFF.

J is TRBJ1-4 and V is TRBV19; a weak D match, TRBD1 (6 bases). Germline V gene data show CDR1 as LNHDA and CDR2 as SQIVND (reference sequence). The V and J ends lost 0 bases and 14 bases respectively, with 13 bases between them. The CDR3 contains 13 residues. CDR3 sequence reads: CASSIDLSGGLFF. Written as DNA, the CDR3 is TGTGCCAGTAGTATAGATCTGAGTGGGGGCCTGTTTTTT.

The rearrangement links TRBV4-3 to TRBJ1-5; D call uncertain. The germline gives CDR1 LGHNA, CDR2 YSLEER. The CDR3 has 13 residues. V was cut by 0 bases and J by 7 bases, with 7 bases left in between. CDR3 nucleotide sequence: TGCGCCAGCAGCCAAGATCCACGGCAGCCCCAGCATTTT. Translation: CASSQDPRQPQHF.

A note on this clone: One junction end disagrees with the germline gene, perhaps due to a read error. The chain combines TRBV5-1 with TRBJ1-1; D gene ambiguous. CDR3 size: 14 residues. Looked up from germline, CDR1 is SGHRS and CDR2 is YFSETQ. This chain's CDR3 is CASSLRTENTEAFF. CDR3 DNA sequence: TGTGCCAGCAGCTTGAGAACAGAAAACACTGAAGCTTTCTTT.

The V call is TRBV6-2 or TRBV6-3, the J call TRBJ1-2; tentatively, D is TRBD1 (6 bases). The CDR3 sequence is 13 residues long. In germline, CDR1 is MNHEY, CDR2 SVGEGT. V shed 6 bases and J shed 8 bases, with 16 bases lying between them. The DNA for the CDR3 is TGTGCCAGCAGCCGAACAGGGCCCACCGGCTACACCTTC. Translation: CASSRTGPTGYTF.

This sequence joins TRBV5-1 and TRBJ2-7; 8 positions agree with TRBD1. Germline V CDR1 and CDR2: SGHRS, YFSETQ. J lost 4 bases, V lost 4 bases, and 7 bases had no gene match. The length of the CDR3 is 14 residues. DNA of the CDR3: TGCGCCAGCAGCCTATTGAGGACAGGGTACGAGCAGTACTTC. Its protein product is CASSLLRTGYEQYF.

This clone was counted a single time. The chain joins TRBV28 to TRBJ1-1; a weak D match, TRBD1 (5 bases). The germline V gene has CDR1 MDHEN and CDR2 SYDVKM. V shed 8 bases and J shed 5 bases, with 12 bases lying between them. This CDR3 has 12 residues. CDR3 loop: CASSGGETEAFF. The CDR3, as DNA: TGTGCCAGCTCTGGGGGGGAGACTGAAGCTTTCTTT.

The rearrangement uses TRBV30 and TRBJ1-6, with 8 positions matching TRBD1. The ends lost 5 bases at V and 7 bases at J; junction bases unmatched: 4. The CDR3 spans 13 residues. Germline loops: CDR1 GTSNPN, CDR2 SVGIG (reference sequence). This CDR3 reads CAWDRGGNSPLHF. CDR3 coding DNA: TGTGCCTGGGACAGGGGCGGAAATTCACCCCTCCACTTT.

This chain connects TRBV7-9 to TRBJ1-4, with TRBD1 as a possible D gene (5 bases). This CDR3 is built from 16 residues. Germline values: CDR1 SEHNR, CDR2 FQNEAQ (reference sequence). The ends were cut back, 1 base at V and 3 bases at J, with 12 bases in the middle. The CDR3 DNA follows: TGTGCCAGCAGCTTAGAACGTCCAGGGCCTAATGAAAAACTGTTTTTT. Protein product: CASSLERPGPNEKLFF.

V and J are TRBV5-5 and TRBJ2-2, with 15 nucleotides matching TRBD2. This CDR3 contains 18 residues. V gave up 4 bases and J gave up 4 bases; unmatched junction bases: 8. From germline, CDR1 is SGHKS and CDR2 YYEKEE (reference sequence). CDR3 loop: CASSPGLAGGRGTGELFF. The CDR3 DNA is TGTGCCAGCAGCCCCGGACTAGCGGGGGGGCGGGGCACCGGGGAGCTGTTTTTT.

V gene TRBV3-1 (or the pseudogene TRBV3-2) combines with J gene TRBJ2-5; TRBD2 agrees at 16 bases. The CDR3 has 20 residues. Germline V CDR1 and CDR2: LGHDT, YNNKEL (reference sequence). Trimming cost V 1 base and J 5 bases; bases outside gene matches: 13. CDR3 sequence (DNA): TGTGCCAGCAGCCAAGCCCGGCTGGGGACTAGCGGGGGGGCCAGGGAGACCCAGTACTTC. The encoded protein is CASSQARLGTSGGARETQYF.

The gene calls are TRBV7-2 and TRBJ2-1; 8 bases fit TRBD2. Per the germline V gene, CDR1 is SGHTA and CDR2 is FQGNSA. The CDR3 loop spans 17 amino acids. V shed 3 bases, J shed 4 bases, and the junction held 11 bases outside the gene matches. CDR3 region: CASSFRPAGVSYNEQFF. Here the CDR3 DNA reads TGTGCCAGCAGCTTTCGGCCAGCGGGAGTGTCATACAATGAGCAGTTCTTC.

The table lists this clone with a count of one. The chain links TRBV6-4 to TRBJ2-2; possible D gene TRBD1, 6 bases. The CDR3 length is 14 residues. V lost 6 bases to trimming and J lost 4 bases, with 12 bases between them. The germline V gene has CDR1 MRHNA and CDR2 SNTAGT. CDR3 coding DNA: TGTGCCAGCAGAGGCCGGGACATCACCGGGGAGCTGTTTTTT. As protein: CASRGRDITGELFF.

V is TRBV12-5 and J is TRBJ2-1, with 11 positions matching TRBD2. The CDR3 totals 15 residues. Germline lookup yields CDR1 LGHNT and CDR2 FRNRAP. The V and J ends lost 1 base and 4 bases, in that order; junction bases with no gene match: 0. CDR3 nucleotide sequence: TGTGCTAGTGGTTTGGGACTAGCGGGATACAATGAGCAGTTCTTC. It specifies CASGLGLAGYNEQFF.

The V and J genes are TRBV4-3 and TRBJ1-2; D possibly corresponds to TRBD1 (5 bases). Per the germline V gene, CDR1 is LGHNA and CDR2 is YSLEER. V was shortened by 1 base and J by 8 bases, with 14 bases between the two germline ends. The CDR3 length is 14 residues. The CDR3 reads CASSQVWQGKGYTF. The CDR3 coding sequence is TGCGCCAGCAGCCAAGTGTGGCAGGGTAAAGGCTACACCTTC.

This clone was observed once. The genes are TRBV7-2 and TRBJ2-1; D might be TRBD1 (5 bases). Germline V CDR1 and CDR2: SGHTA, FQGNSA. The CDR3 is 17 residues long. V lost 4 bases and J 0 bases, leaving 16 bases between the germline ends. For the CDR3, the DNA is TGTGCCAGCAGCTCAGCCCAGGGAAAGAGCTCCTACAATGAGCAGTTCTTC. This sequence encodes CASSSAQGKSSYNEQFF.

The chain has TRBV5-6 and TRBJ2-1; the D gene is possibly TRBD1 (5 bases). The germline gives CDR1 SGHDT, CDR2 YYEEEE. Between the trimmed V and J ends, which lost 2 bases and 8 bases, there was a span of 8 bases. This CDR3 region has 12 residues. CDR3 protein: CASSLGDDEQFF. Here the CDR3 DNA reads TGTGCCAGCAGCTTAGGGGATGATGAGCAGTTCTTC.

This clone was seen only a few times. This chain uses TRBV10-1 with TRBJ2-7; D unclear. CDR3 length: 12 amino acids. CDR1 is WNHNN, CDR2 SYGVQD, per germline (reference sequence). V lost 7 bases, J lost 3 bases, and 10 bases lay in between. CDR3: CASNSLNYEQYV. DNA for the CDR3: TGCGCCAGCAACAGCCTCAACTACGAGCAGTACGTC.

V usage is TRBV10-3 and J usage is TRBJ1-2; no reliable D call. V was pared by 10 bases and J by 7 bases, with 19 bases between. The CDR3 extends over 13 amino acids. The germline CDR1 and CDR2 sequences are ENHRY and SYGVKD. CDR3 loop: CATHGRDRGGYTF. The DNA of the CDR3 is TGTGCCACCCATGGGAGGGATAGAGGTGGCTACACCTTC.

The chain recombines TRBV11-2 with TRBJ1-2, with TRBD1 matching over 9 bases. Germline V gene sequence: CDR1 SGHAT, CDR2 FQNNGV. Unmatched junction bases numbered 7, after V lost 3 bases and J lost 8 bases. CDR3 length: 14 amino acids. Here the CDR3 reads CASSLWGTGQGYTF. CDR3 nucleotide sequence: TGTGCCAGCAGCTTGTGGGGGACAGGGCAGGGCTACACCTTC.